These T cell receptor beta chains were read from a single sample in a study of OX40 agonist ivuxolimab in advanced cancers. TCRdb's copy holds only in-frame clones and misses some; the assay was immunoSEQ multiplex PCR. The sample contains roughly 80,000 clones, just over 85% of which appear only once. Sequences were derived from CD4+ or CD8+ T cells sorted from blood, sampled in a trial of the OX40 agonist ivuxolimab. These receptors all come from an adult with an advanced solid tumor such as melanoma, head and neck, liver or kidney cancer. Both conserved end residues are part of each CDR3. D genes are given only for firm matches. The size of a clone is reported for some rows only, either as once, few or many, or as a class for expanded clones.

once	15	.	TRBV11-2	TRBJ1-3	TGTGCCAGCAGCACCGGGTGGGCCCCCGGAAACACCATATATTTT	CASSTGWAPGNTIYF
.	15	TRBD2	TRBV7-3	TRBJ2-1	TGTGCCAGCAGCACAATAGCGGGAGGGCTCAATGAGCAGTTCTTC	CASSTIAGGLNEQFF
.	15	.	TRBV6-5	TRBJ1-2	TGTGCCAGCAGTCAGGACAGAACTTCTAACTATGGCTACACCTTC	CASSQDRTSNYGYTF
.	16	TRBD2	TRBV29-1	TRBJ2-3	TGCAGCTTCGCGGGTAGGAGCGGGAGTAACGCAGATACGCAGTATTTT	CSFAGRSGSNADTQYF
.	13	.	TRBV5-6	TRBJ1-2	TGTGCCAGCAGCTTACAGGTAGCGGGAGGCTACACCTTC	CASSLQVAGGYTF
many	15	.	TRBV7-3	TRBJ2-7	TGTGCCAGCAGCTTAACCGCCGGGTCTGCCTACGAGCAGTACTTC	CASSLTAGSAYEQYF
.	12	.	TRBV6-6	TRBJ2-7	TGTGCCAGCAGTTACTCCGGGAGCGAGCAGTACTTC	CASSYSGSEQYF
once	14	.	TRBV7-8	TRBJ2-1	TGTGCCAGCAGCCGCTCGCAGTCCTACAATGAGCAGTTCTTC	CASSRSQSYNEQFF
once	14	.	TRBV4-1	TRBJ1-5	TGCGCCAGCAGCCAAGATCCAAGCAATCAGCCCCAGCATTTT	CASSQDPSNQPQHF
few	14	.	TRBV5-6	TRBJ1-5	TGTGCCAGCAGCTTGCGGGGGAACAATCAGCCCCAGCATTTT	CASSLRGNNQPQHF
.	17	TRBD2	TRBV16	TRBJ2-1	TGTGCCAGCAGCCCTCTACGGAATCTAGCGGGCAACAATGAGCAGTTCTTC	CASSPLRNLAGNNEQFF
.	13	.	TRBV6-4	TRBJ1-1	TGTGCCAGCAGCCAGGGGTTTGGGGCTGAAGCTTTCTTT	CASSQGFGAEAFF
.	17	.	TRBV29-1	TRBJ2-7	TGCAGCGTTGCGGGACAATTCCGGGCAAAAGTGGTTTACGAGCAGTACTTC	CSVAGQFRAKVVYEQYF